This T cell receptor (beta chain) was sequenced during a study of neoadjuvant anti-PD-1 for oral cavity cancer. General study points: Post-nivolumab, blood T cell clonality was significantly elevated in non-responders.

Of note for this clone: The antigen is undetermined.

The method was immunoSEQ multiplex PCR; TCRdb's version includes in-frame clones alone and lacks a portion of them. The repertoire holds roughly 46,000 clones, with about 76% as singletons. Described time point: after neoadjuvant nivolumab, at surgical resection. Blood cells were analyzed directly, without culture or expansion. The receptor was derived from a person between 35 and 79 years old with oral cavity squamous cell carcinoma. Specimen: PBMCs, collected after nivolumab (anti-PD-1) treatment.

CDR3 in amino acids: CIGNTGLTEAFF. CDR3 in DNA: TGCATCGGGAATACAGGGCTAACTGAAGCTTTCTTT. V and J are TRBV29-1 and TRBJ1-1; possible D gene TRBD1, 6 bases. The germline CDR1 and CDR2 sequences are SQVTM and ANQGSEA. The CDR3 covers 12 residues.